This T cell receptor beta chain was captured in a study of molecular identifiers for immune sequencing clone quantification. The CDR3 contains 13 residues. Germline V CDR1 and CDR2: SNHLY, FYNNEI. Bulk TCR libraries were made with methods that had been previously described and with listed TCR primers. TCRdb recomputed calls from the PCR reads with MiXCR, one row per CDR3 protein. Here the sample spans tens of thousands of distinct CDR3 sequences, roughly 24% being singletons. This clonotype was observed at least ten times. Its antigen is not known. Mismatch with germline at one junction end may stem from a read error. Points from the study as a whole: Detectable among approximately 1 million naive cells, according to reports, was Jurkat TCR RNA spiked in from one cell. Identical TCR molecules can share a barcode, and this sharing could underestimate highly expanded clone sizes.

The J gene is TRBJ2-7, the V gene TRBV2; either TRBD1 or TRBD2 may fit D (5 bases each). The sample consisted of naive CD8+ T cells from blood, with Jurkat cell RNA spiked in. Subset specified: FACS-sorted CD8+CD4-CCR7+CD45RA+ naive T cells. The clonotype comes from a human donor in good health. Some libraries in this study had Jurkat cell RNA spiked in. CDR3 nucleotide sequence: TGTGCCAGCAGCGAAGGGACGGCGATTGAGCAGTACTTC. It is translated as CASSEGTAIEQYF.